This T cell receptor beta chain was sequenced during a study of blood T cell repertoires in COVID-19. About the study: Nucleic acid was either cDNA or gDNA, and it came from T cells, B-cell-depleted T cells, or PBMCs.

Methods used by the authors: Estimation of nucleated cell counts relied on the amplification of reference gene primers. Generated by immunoSEQ multiplex PCR, the TCRdb table keeps only in-frame clones and is missing some. V and J calls and clone size are those listed in that table; D and trimming were worked out from the DNA. The profile shows roughly 73,000 clones, roughly 74% of them singletons. The CDR3 has 14 amino acids. The V gene's germline CDR1 is SGHKS and CDR2 YYEKEE (reference sequence). V lost 4 bases and J lost 4; bases outside the gene matches: 6. The chain carries TRBV5-5 and TRBJ2-5; TRBD1 aligns across 8 bases. This clonotype was obtained from a human donor in a cohort sampled during active COVID-19. The material sequenced was peripheral blood. DNA for the CDR3: TGTGCCAGCAGCCCAGGACAGGGTTCAGAGACCCAGTACTTC. It is translated as CASSPGQGSETQYF.